This T cell receptor beta chain derives from a study of vaccination and CD4 T cells after COVID-19. The sample holds one count of this clonotype. Antigen unknown. V was clipped by 4 bases and J by 3 bases, with 6 bases between them. CDR3 length equals 12 residues. Looked up from germline, CDR1 is MDHEN and CDR2 is SYDVKM. The treatment here: roughly 11-day PBMC culture with coronavirus spike peptide pools or control peptides (ViraFEST assay). CD4+ T cells that had been cultured provided DNA sequenced with the Oncomine TCR Beta short-read assay. TCRdb analysed the PCR reads with MiXCR anew, one entry per CDR3 protein. The sample comprises approximately 8,200 distinct CDR3 sequences, approximately 58% of which are singletons, and over 20% rests with the top ten.

This chain joins TRBV28 and TRBJ1-2; D ambiguous. This TCR derives from a human donor who had recovered from COVID-19. The sequenced material came from CD4+ T cells from blood, cultured in vitro. The CDR3 loop reads CASSSDHYGYTF. The CDR3 nucleotides are TGTGCCAGCAGTTCGGATCACTATGGCTACACCTTC.